This passage covers 25 T cell receptor beta chains from one sample sequenced in a study of cytomegalovirus exposure and HLA in healthy donors (TCRdb year 2017). To prepare the library, the immunoSEQ multiplex PCR assay was applied. For the multiplex PCR, a mixture combining 60 forward primers for TCR Vbeta segments and 13 reverse primers for TCR Jbeta segments was used. TCRdb took this table from immuneACCESS and kept in-frame rearrangements with V and J called. Such tables lack part of the clones; where checked against another copy, unresolved V genes explain under half of the gap, and the rest is unexplained. Here the sample has some 150,000 clones; approximately 80% occur a single time. Of the sample, over 8.5% is held by the ten largest clones. Specimen: PBMCs. These receptors all stem from a man aged 45 to 65 in good health and CMV-seropositive.

This chain links TRBV5-1 with TRBJ1-1; TRBD1 agrees at 10 bases. This CDR3 spans 15 amino acids. Per the germline V gene, CDR1 is SGHRS and CDR2 is YFSETQ. V shed 4 bases and J 4 bases; nucleotides not matched to a gene: 7. CDR3 coding DNA: TGCGCCAGCAGCCGCCAAGGACAGGGGGGCACTGAAGCTTTCTTT. Its protein product is CASSRQGQGGTEAFF.

This clone appeared a single time. Compared with germline, one end of the junction differs, possibly owing to a read error. The V and J genes are TRBV2 and TRBJ2-5, with 9 bases lining up with TRBD2. The CDR3 runs 15 residues. Germline V gene sequence: CDR1 SNHLY, CDR2 FYNNEI. DNA for the CDR3: TGTGCCAGCAATAGCGGGAGAGGCGTCCAAGGGACCCAGTACTTC. Amino acid sequence: CASNSGRGVQGTQYF.

This chain uses TRBV18 with TRBJ2-1, with 12 bases aligning to TRBD2. V dropped 4 bases and J dropped 6; count of bases not matched to a gene: 19. The CDR3 runs 20 residues. From germline, CDR1 is KGHSH and CDR2 LQKENI. This chain's CDR3 is CASSLRFILAGGGFSNEQFF. In DNA form, the CDR3 reads TGTGCCAGCTCACTACGATTTATTCTAGCGGGAGGGGGGTTCTCCAATGAGCAGTTCTTC.

This clone appeared a few times. The V call is TRBV7-2, the J call TRBJ2-5; 8 bases fit TRBD2. Germline trimming cut 5 bases from V and 4 bases from J; bases unmatched to any gene: 6. Germline V gives CDR1 SGHTA, CDR2 FQGNSA. CDR3 length: 14 residues. CDR3 sequence: CASSVTSGLETQYF. Written as DNA, the CDR3 is TGTGCCAGCAGCGTCACTAGCGGCCTAGAGACCCAGTACTTC.

J is TRBJ2-7 and V is TRBV4-1, with D perhaps TRBD2 (5 bases). Trimming left V 1 base short and J 5 bases short, with 12 bases between. Germline CDR1 reads MGHRA; CDR2 reads YSYEKL. This CDR3 is built from 14 residues. In DNA form, the CDR3 reads TGCGCCAGCAGCCAAGGTCTAGGGAGACACGAGCAGTACTTC. It specifies CASSQGLGRHEQYF.

The rearrangement links TRBV9 to TRBJ2-3; tentatively, D is TRBD2 (6 bases). V was shortened by 1 base and J by 6 bases, with 9 bases between the two germline ends. The germline V gene encodes CDR1 SGDLS and CDR2 YYNGEE. The CDR3 has 13 amino acids. The CDR3 loop is CASSVLGTDTQYF. The CDR3 region has the DNA TGTGCCAGCAGCGTACTTGGGACTGATACGCAGTATTTT.

The chain recombines TRBV5-8 with TRBJ1-5, with a possible D match to TRBD1 (5 bases). Germline V CDR1 and CDR2: SGHTS, YDEGEE. Trimming pared 1 base from V and 7 bases from J, leaving 15 bases between. There are 15 residues in the CDR3. The CDR3 loop reads CASSLLPGWEQPQHF. For the CDR3, the DNA is TGTGCCAGCAGCTTGTTACCAGGGTGGGAACAGCCCCAGCATTTT.

This chain joins TRBV7-2 and TRBJ1-3; no firm D call. Germline assignment: CDR1 SGHTA and CDR2 FQGNSA. The CDR3 is 11 amino acids. V lost 2 bases and J 6 bases, leaving 2 bases between the germline ends. The CDR3 nucleotides read TGTGCCAGCAGCTTACTAAACACCATATATTTT. It codes for CASSLLNTIYF. Filled out from reference TRBV7-2 and TRBJ1-3, the complete variable domain reads GAGVSQSPSNKVTEKGKDVELRCDPISGHTALYWYRQSLGQGLEFLIYFQGNSAPDKSGLPSDRFSAERTGGSVSTLTIQRTQQEDSAVYLCASSLLNTIYFGEGSWLTVV.

This chain uses TRBV5-4 with TRBJ1-1; D is undetermined. Germline lookup yields CDR1 SGHNT and CDR2 YYREEE (reference sequence). V was clipped by 0 bases and J by 1 base, with 10 bases between them. The length of the CDR3 is 15 residues. DNA of the CDR3: TGTGCCAGCAGCTTGGTTGGGGAGGGGAACACTGAAGCTTTCTTT. Translated, it gives CASSLVGEGNTEAFF.

The V call is TRBV7-2, the J call TRBJ2-1, with 9 bases aligning to TRBD1. V lost 1 base and J lost 2; bases outside the gene matches: 6. Germline CDR1 is SGHTA and CDR2 is FQGNSA. This CDR3 has 17 amino acids. CDR3 DNA: TGTGCCAGCAGCTTAGTTTCTGGGACAGGGCCCTACAATGAGCAGTTCTTC. This codes for CASSLVSGTGPYNEQFF.

The chain links TRBV11-2 to TRBJ2-6; D gene ambiguous. The CDR3 covers 16 residues. V lost 5 bases and J lost 1, with 12 bases in between. Per germline, CDR1 SGHAT and CDR2 FQNNGV. The CDR3 nucleotides are TGTGCCAGCAGCCCCAACATCAGGTCTGGGGCCAACGTCCTGACTTTC. Translating gives CASSPNIRSGANVLTF.

This chain links TRBV5-1 with TRBJ2-3, with 14 bases matching TRBD2. This CDR3 region has 19 residues. The V gene end was trimmed by 0 bases and the J gene end by 1 base; junction bases not matched to a gene: 7. In germline, CDR1 is SGHRS, CDR2 YFSETQ. The DNA for the CDR3 is TGCGCCAGCAGCTTGGTGACTAGCGGGAGGGCCGTCGGCACAGATACGCAGTATTTT. Encoded protein: CASSLVTSGRAVGTDTQYF. Full variable domain (remainder filled in from reference TRBV5-1 and TRBJ2-3): KAGVTQTPRYLIKTRGQQVTLSCSPISGHRSVSWYQQTPGQGLQFLFEYFSETQRNKGNFPGRFSGRQFSNSRSEMNVSTLELGDSALYLCASSLVTSGRAVGTDTQYFGPGTRLTVL.

The chain is built from TRBV19 and TRBJ2-3; tentative D call: TRBD2 (7 bases). The CDR3 consists of 14 residues. Trimming took off 1 base at V and 9 bases at J, with 14 bases between the two ends. The germline V gene has CDR1 LNHDA and CDR2 SQIVND (reference sequence). For the CDR3, the DNA is TGTGCCAGTAGTATAGCGGGGGGCCGGGTGACGCAGTATTTT. Residues: CASSIAGGRVTQYF.

DNA for the CDR3: TGTGCCACGCGACAGGGAAACACCATATATTTT. Protein product: CATRQGNTIYF. The rearrangement joins TRBV10-3 to TRBJ1-3; tentative D call: TRBD1 (5 bases). CDR1 is ENHRY and CDR2 is SYGVKD in the germline V gene. The CDR3 runs 11 residues. V lost 10 bases to trimming and J lost 4 bases, with 8 bases between them.

The chain uses TRBV18 and TRBJ1-6; 8 nucleotides align to TRBD1. Per germline, CDR1 KGHSH and CDR2 LQKENI. The CDR3 totals 19 residues. CDR3 sequence (DNA): TGTGCGCAGCTCACCGAGATTGCAGCACGACAGGGGTCCCGGTCACCCCTCCACTTT. Its translation: CAQLTEIAARQGSRSPLHF. Filled out from reference TRBV18 and TRBJ1-6, the complete variable domain reads NAGVMQNPRHLVRRRGQEARLRCSPMKGHSHVYWYRQLPEEGLKFMVYLQKENIIDESGMPKERFSAEFPKEGPSILRIQQVVRGDSAAYFCAQLTEIAARQGSRSPLHFGNGTRLTVT.

The chain joins TRBV6-1 to TRBJ2-7, with TRBD2 matching 11 bases. Losses at the gene ends were 4 bases for V and 6 bases for J; bases not matched to a gene: 2. The CDR3 consists of 13 residues. Germline-derived CDR1 and CDR2 are MNHNS and SASEGT. The CDR3 loop reads CASSGLAGGEQYF. CDR3 sequence (DNA): TGTGCCAGCAGTGGGCTAGCGGGAGGCGAGCAGTACTTC.

The gene calls are TRBV29-1 and TRBJ2-7; unclear D gene. V shed 6 bases and J shed 2 bases, with 14 bases lying between them. The CDR3 runs to 13 residues. Germline V gives CDR1 SQVTM, CDR2 ANQGSEA. The CDR3 DNA follows: TGCAGCGTCGCCATAGTGCGAGCCTACGAGCAGTACTTC. Translated, it gives CSVAIVRAYEQYF.

The rearrangement joins TRBV5-5 to TRBJ2-1; D might be TRBD2 (7 bases). This CDR3 spans 14 amino acids. In germline, CDR1 is SGHKS, CDR2 YYEKEE (reference sequence). Between the trimmed V and J ends, which lost 0 bases and 7 bases, there was a span of 11 bases. The CDR3 sequence: CASSLGGGDNEQFF. The CDR3 region has the DNA TGTGCCAGCAGCTTGGGAGGGGGGGATAATGAGCAGTTCTTC.

CDR3 loop: CASSPAAGANYGYTF. The CDR3 DNA sequence: TGTGCCAGCTCACCAGCAGCGGGGGCCAACTATGGCTACACCTTC. The chain links TRBV18 to TRBJ1-2; D is possibly TRBD1 (6 bases). The CDR3 covers 15 residues. From germline, CDR1 is KGHSH and CDR2 LQKENI. Trimming cost V 2 bases and J 2 bases, with 12 bases left between them.

This chain uses TRBV18 with TRBJ1-2; 7 bases are a match to TRBD1. Germline assignment: CDR1 KGHSH and CDR2 LQKENI. CDR3 length equals 13 residues. J gave up 5 bases and V 5 bases, and 5 bases lay outside the gene matches. Here the CDR3 DNA reads TGTGCCAGCTCAGCCGGACAGGATTATGGCTACACCTTC. It is translated as CASSAGQDYGYTF.

The chain uses TRBV6-5 and TRBJ1-5, with 8 bases that match TRBD1. Trimming cost V 6 bases and J 4 bases; bases outside gene matches: 8. Germline V gene data show CDR1 as MNHEY and CDR2 as SVGAGI. CDR3 size: 15 residues. The CDR3 here is CASSRDRGPNQPQHF. The DNA of the CDR3 is TGTGCCAGCAGCAGAGACAGGGGCCCGAATCAGCCCCAGCATTTT.

The chain carries TRBV11-3 and TRBJ2-6, with a possible D match to TRBD1 (6 bases). The CDR3 length is 18 residues. Germline CDR1 and CDR2: SGHNT and YENEEA. Trimming removed 4 bases at V and 3 bases at J, with 19 bases between. CDR3 bases: TGTGCCAGCAGCTCCCGTAAACAGGGACCTAATGGGGCCAACGTCCTGACTTTC. Translating gives CASSSRKQGPNGANVLTF.

J is TRBJ1-1 and V is TRBV19, with TRBD1 matching over 7 bases. The CDR3 consists of 14 residues. V trimming: 2 bases; J trimming: 4 bases; junction bases outside the gene matches: 4. The germline V gene encodes CDR1 LNHDA and CDR2 SQIVND (reference sequence). CDR3 amino acids: CASSIRTGSTEAFF. The CDR3 region has the DNA TGTGCCAGTAGTATAAGGACAGGTTCCACTGAAGCTTTCTTT.

V gene TRBV13 combines with J gene TRBJ2-1; 8 nucleotides align to TRBD2. Per the germline V gene, CDR1 is PRHDT and CDR2 is FYEKMQ (reference sequence). The junction had 3 bases not matched to a gene; V was cut back by 5 bases and J by 6 bases. This CDR3 spans 13 amino acids. This CDR3 reads CASSLGTSNEQFF. The DNA of the CDR3 is TGTGCCAGCAGCCTCGGGACTAGCAATGAGCAGTTCTTC.

The genes are TRBV30 and TRBJ1-5, with D perhaps matching TRBD1 (6 bases). This CDR3 spans 14 amino acids. Trimming pared 3 bases from V and 2 bases from J, leaving 11 bases between. Germline lookup yields CDR1 GTSNPN and CDR2 SVGIG (reference sequence). The CDR3 DNA reads as TGTGCCTGGAGCAGGGGTTCAGGCAATCAGCCCCAGCATTTT. Amino acids: CAWSRGSGNQPQHF.